A single sample gave rise to the 20 T cell receptor beta chains below, sequenced in a study of shared clonotypes between healthy human individuals. Some clones are missing from TCRdb's copy, which holds only in-frame ones; the method was immunoSEQ multiplex PCR. The sample lists roughly 490,000 clones; 76% were seen once. The sequencing sample was made of PBMCs. The receptors shown here come from a woman aged 40 to 50 in good health. Some clones in this sample may be carry-over from other donors' samples.

The rearrangement uses TRBV2 and TRBJ2-7; D perhaps matches TRBD1 (5 bases). The V end lost 5 bases, the J end lost 3 bases, and 17 bases lay between the germline ends. The length of the CDR3 is 15 residues. CDR1 SNHLY and CDR2 FYNNEI come from the germline V gene. The CDR3 nucleotides are TGTGCCAGCAGTCCCATTGACATACAGGACTACGAGCAGTACTTC. This codes for CASSPIDIQDYEQYF.

This chain connects TRBV15 to TRBJ2-3; D is unclear. Germline lookup yields CDR1 LNHNV and CDR2 YYDKDF (reference sequence). This CDR3 spans 15 amino acids. V was shortened by 5 bases and J by 1 base, with 13 bases between the two germline ends. The CDR3 DNA is TGTGCCACCAGCCCCGAACAACCCGGCACAGATACGCAGTATTTT. It is translated as CATSPEQPGTDTQYF.

This chain links TRBV25-1 with TRBJ2-2; 8 nucleotides align to TRBD2. CDR1 is MGHDK and CDR2 is SYGVNS in the germline V gene. The junction had 8 bases not matched to a gene; V was cut back by 6 bases and J by 5 bases. The CDR3 is 15 residues long. The CDR3 nucleotides are TGTGCCAGCAGCGGGAGGGCTAGAAGGACCGGGGAGCTGTTTTTT. It yields the protein CASSGRARRTGELFF.

The genes are TRBV7-3 and TRBJ2-7; 8 positions match TRBD2. The V and J ends lost 5 bases and 2 bases, in that order; junction bases with no gene match: 8. CDR1 SGHTA and CDR2 FQGTGA come from the germline V gene. The CDR3 is made up of 15 amino acids. CDR3 DNA sequence: TGTGCCAGCAGCCACGGGGGGGACGCCACCTACGAGCAGTACTTC. Amino acid sequence: CASSHGGDATYEQYF.

The V gene is TRBV30, the J gene TRBJ2-4, with 7 bases that match TRBD2. After removal of 1 base from V and 8 bases from J, the junction contained 5 bases not matched to a gene. The CDR3 loop spans 13 amino acids. Germline assignment: CDR1 GTSNPN and CDR2 SVGIG (reference sequence). Here the CDR3 reads CAWSAGGADIQYF. The CDR3 DNA reads TGTGCCTGGAGTGCGGGGGGAGCGGACATTCAGTACTTC. Full variable domain (remainder filled in from reference TRBV30 and TRBJ2-4): SQTIHQWPATLVQPVGSPLSLECTVEGTSNPNLYWYRQAAGRGLQLLFYSVGIGQISSEVPQNLSASRPQDRQFILSSKKLLLSDSGFYLCAWSAGGADIQYFGAGTRLSVL.

J is TRBJ2-7 and V is TRBV5-4; D unresolved. V lost 4 bases, J lost 4 bases, and 6 bases lay in between. Germline loops: CDR1 SGHNT, CDR2 YYREEE (reference sequence). CDR3 length: 11 residues. The CDR3 sequence is CASSDQYEQYF. CDR3 DNA: TGTGCCAGCAGCGATCAATACGAGCAGTACTTC.

The chain carries TRBV4-3 and TRBJ2-3; maybe TRBD1 (7 bases). In germline, CDR1 is LGHNA, CDR2 YSLEER. V was shortened by 0 bases and J by 3 bases, with 19 bases between the two germline ends. The CDR3 runs 18 residues. This CDR3 reads CASSQELRAGGLTDTQYF. The CDR3 DNA follows: TGCGCCAGCAGCCAAGAGCTGCGTGCAGGGGGGTTGACAGATACGCAGTATTTT.

The chain carries TRBV5-6 and TRBJ2-2; a possible D gene is TRBD2 (5 bases). Germline CDR1 reads SGHDT; CDR2 reads YYEEEE. The length of the CDR3 is 13 residues. V lost 1 base to trimming and J lost 7 bases, with 8 bases between them. CDR3 DNA: TGTGCCAGCAGCTTGTCGAGGGACGGGGAGCTGTTTTTT. It translates to CASSLSRDGELFF.

This clone occurred a few times. The gene calls are TRBV7-9 and TRBJ2-7; maybe TRBD1 (6 bases). CDR3 size: 13 residues. Germline CDR1 is SEHNR and CDR2 is FQNEAQ (reference sequence). V was trimmed by 7 bases and J by 4 bases, leaving 14 bases between them. As DNA, the CDR3 is TGTGCCAGCATCCCCATGGGGACATACGAGCAGTACTTC. This gives the protein CASIPMGTYEQYF. Full variable domain (remainder filled in from reference TRBV7-9 and TRBJ2-7): DTGVSQNPRHKITKRGQNVTFRCDPISEHNRLYWYRQTLGQGPEFLTYFQNEAQLEKSRLLSDRFSAERPKGSFSTLEIQRTEQGDSAMYLCASIPMGTYEQYFGPGTRLTVT.

The rearrangement links TRBV2 to TRBJ2-1, with TRBD2 matching 11 bases. The germline V gene has CDR1 SNHLY and CDR2 FYNNEI. The trim removed 6 bases at V and 6 bases at J, leaving 7 bases unmatched. The CDR3 spans 15 residues. The CDR3, as DNA: TGTGCCAGCAGATCAGTAGCGGGAGGGGGCAATGAGCAGTTCTTC. Encoded protein: CASRSVAGGGNEQFF. Full variable domain (rest looked up from reference TRBV2 and TRBJ2-1): EPEVTQTPSHQVTQMGQEVILRCVPISNHLYFYWYRQILGQKVEFLVSFYNNEISEKSEIFDDQFSVERPDGSNFTLKIRSTKLEDSAMYFCASRSVAGGGNEQFFGPGTRLTVL.

Regarding this clone: This could be a read error, since a much larger clone is one nucleotide away. The chain joins TRBV10-3 to TRBJ1-2; 9 nucleotides line up with TRBD1. With V trimmed by 4 bases and J by 8 bases, 8 bases remained unmatched. This CDR3 has 14 residues. CDR1 is ENHRY, CDR2 SYGVKD, per germline. DNA for the CDR3: TGTGCCATCAGTGTAGGGGGACAGGGACCAGGCTACACCTTC. It encodes CAISVGGQGPGYTF.

This clone was seen once. V and J are TRBV7-3 and TRBJ2-2; D gene ambiguous. Germline CDR1 SGHTA, CDR2 FQGTGA. Trimming cost V 4 bases and J 1 base, with 7 bases left between them. The CDR3 spans 14 residues. CDR3 residues: CASSSNWNTGELFF. The CDR3 DNA sequence: TGTGCCAGCAGCTCTAACTGGAACACCGGGGAGCTGTTTTTT.

In its sample, this clone was seen once. The chain couples TRBV7-9 to TRBJ1-4; D uncertain. Trimming pared 3 bases from V and 7 bases from J, leaving 15 bases between. The CDR3 runs to 15 residues. Germline CDR1 is SEHNR and CDR2 is FQNEAQ (reference sequence). The CDR3 nucleotides are TGTGCCAGCAGCTTTGCCCTCCCTGGCAGTGAAAAACTGTTTTTT. Protein sequence: CASSFALPGSEKLFF.

The chain recombines TRBV5-1 with TRBJ1-1; D possibly corresponds to TRBD1 (5 bases). With 5 bases removed from V and 1 base from J, the gap between germline ends came to 12 bases. The CDR3 runs 14 residues. Looked up from germline, CDR1 is SGHRS and CDR2 is YFSETQ. In DNA, the CDR3 is TGCGCCAGCAGTCAGACGGGGGGGAACACTGAAGCTTTCTTT. It yields the protein CASSQTGGNTEAFF.

The V gene is TRBV9, the J gene TRBJ2-1; 7 bases are shared with TRBD1. CDR1 is SGDLS and CDR2 is YYNGEE in the germline V gene. The CDR3 spans 14 residues. Germline trimming cut 4 bases from V and 4 bases from J; bases unmatched to any gene: 5. The CDR3 reads CASSRTGRYNEQFF. In DNA form, the CDR3 reads TGTGCCAGCAGCCGGACAGGAAGGTACAATGAGCAGTTCTTC.

This clone was counted many times. The CDR3 sequence: CASRRASIVEAFF. The DNA of the CDR3 is TGTGCCAGCAGGCGAGCTTCCATCGTTGAAGCTTTCTTT. The V gene is TRBV28, the J gene TRBJ1-1, with D uncertain. There are 13 residues in the CDR3. CDR1 MDHEN and CDR2 SYDVKM come from the germline V gene. The ends were cut back, 6 bases at V and 7 bases at J, with 15 bases in the middle.

The chain couples TRBV7-9 to TRBJ2-5; no clear D. The CDR3 totals 14 residues. The germline CDR1 and CDR2 sequences are SEHNR and FQNEAQ (reference sequence). V lost 5 bases to trimming and J lost 4 bases, with 14 bases between them. Here the CDR3 reads CASSLLKGGETQYF. As DNA, the CDR3 is TGTGCCAGCAGCCTCTTAAAGGGCGGAGAGACCCAGTACTTC.

This clone was counted only a few times. V and J are TRBV13 and TRBJ2-1; the match to TRBD2 covers 9 bases. Trimming took 3 bases from V and 4 from J; bases not matched to a gene: 4. This CDR3 is 15 amino acids long. In germline, CDR1 is PRHDT, CDR2 FYEKMQ (reference sequence). CDR3 bases: TGTGCCAGCAGCTTTAGCGGGAGTGGGTACAATGAGCAGTTCTTC. As protein: CASSFSGSGYNEQFF. Supplemented by reference TRBV13 and TRBJ2-1, the full variable domain reads AAGVIQSPRHLIKEKRETATLKCYPIPRHDTVYWYQQGPGQDPQFLISFYEKMQSDKGSIPDRFSAQQFSDYHSELNMSSLELGDSALYFCASSFSGSGYNEQFFGPGTRLTVL.

In its sample, this clone was seen a few times. DNA for the CDR3: TGTGCCGGAACAGGGGTTCATGAGCAGTTCTTC. It translates to CAGTGVHEQFF. V and J are TRBV30 and TRBJ2-1; TRBD1 matches at 7 bases. With V trimmed by 8 bases and J by 8 bases, 6 bases remained unmatched. Germline-derived CDR1 and CDR2 are GTSNPN and SVGIG (reference sequence). The CDR3 loop spans 11 amino acids.

The chain employs TRBV2 and TRBJ1-4; D gene ambiguous. The V gene's germline CDR1 is SNHLY and CDR2 FYNNEI. V was pared by 6 bases and J by 8 bases, with 13 bases between. The CDR3 covers 13 residues. The CDR3 protein is CASRAVSGEKLFF. The DNA for the CDR3 is TGTGCCAGCAGGGCAGTTTCGGGAGAAAAACTGTTTTTT.